The clone carrying this T cell receptor beta chain was seen a handful of times. MiXCR, run by TCRdb on the reads, gives a single entry per CDR3 protein. The profile shows approximately 500,000 distinct CDR3 sequences, about 17% of them singletons. This sample was included in a study of T cell repertoires in cytomegalovirus infection. Germline assignment: CDR1 MNHEY and CDR2 SMNVEV (reference sequence). V was clipped by 5 bases and J by 7 bases, with 18 bases between them. The CDR3 consists of 15 residues. The TCR comes from a human donor in good health (CMV status not recorded). Some clones in this sample may be carry-over from other donors' samples. This sequence joins TRBV27 and TRBJ2-1; D might be TRBD1 or TRBD2, each matching 5 bases. Sequenced material: CD8+ T cells from PBMCs. DNA for the CDR3: TGTGCCAGCAGTCCTAGGGACCTCCTAGGGAATGAGCAGTTCTTC. Its protein product is CASSPRDLLGNEQFF.